The 23 T cell receptor beta chains given below trace back to one sample, sequenced in a study of vaccination and CD4 T cells after COVID-19. Treatment given: approximately nine-day PBMC culture with coronavirus spike peptide pools or control peptides (ViraFEST assay). Investigators obtained the unexposed donor's CD4+ T cells before the COVID-19 pandemic (2011-2018). The Oncomine TCR Beta short-read assay sequenced DNA from cultured CD4+ T cells. TCRdb analysed the PCR reads with MiXCR anew, one entry per CDR3 protein. Found here are some 9,000 distinct CDR3 sequences, about 45% of them singletons; the top ten hold more than 20%. These TCRs are of unknown antigen specificity. The material sequenced was CD4+ T cells from blood, cultured in vitro. These receptors were collected from a human donor in good health.

The chain joins TRBV20-1 to TRBJ2-1, with 8 bases lining up with TRBD2. Germline CDR1 is DFQATT and CDR2 is SNEGSKA (reference sequence). CDR3 length: 13 amino acids. V dropped 3 bases and J dropped 8; count of bases not matched to a gene: 6. In DNA, the CDR3 is TGCAGTGCTAGTCGGGAGGGCCGAGATGAGCAGTTCTTC. Protein product: CSASREGRDEQFF.

This clonotype was recorded once. The rearrangement uses TRBV5-1 and TRBJ2-5; 14 bases map to TRBD2. The length of the CDR3 is 13 residues. The V and J ends lost 7 bases and 5 bases, in that order; junction bases with no gene match: 1. Germline V gene sequence: CDR1 SGHRS, CDR2 YFSETQ. CDR3 residues: CASGLAGGETQYF. The CDR3 DNA reads as TGCGCCAGCGGACTAGCGGGAGGTGAGACCCAGTACTTC.

The chain combines TRBV5-4 with TRBJ2-7; 8 positions agree with TRBD2. The V and J ends lost 4 bases and 1 base, in that order; junction bases with no gene match: 4. The length of the CDR3 is 14 residues. Looked up from germline, CDR1 is SGHNT and CDR2 is YYREEE (reference sequence). In DNA form, the CDR3 reads TGTGCCAGCAGCCCCTCGGGGGGGTCCTACGAGCAGTACTTC. Translating gives CASSPSGGSYEQYF.

The gene calls are TRBV20-1 and TRBJ2-7; D assignment may be TRBD1 or TRBD2 (5 bases each). Germline V gene lookup returns CDR1 DFQATT and CDR2 SNEGSKA (reference sequence). The V end was cut by 0 bases, the J end by 3 bases, with 18 bases between. This CDR3 spans 16 amino acids. The CDR3 protein is CSAREGGTGSYYEQYF. In DNA form, the CDR3 reads TGCAGTGCTAGAGAGGGTGGGACCGGGTCTTACTACGAGCAGTACTTC.

The DNA of the CDR3 is TGTGCCATCAGTGGACAGGGACAGGGGGCCAGTGGCTACACCTTC. It encodes CAISGQGQGASGYTF. The chain is built from TRBV10-3 and TRBJ1-2, with 12 bases lining up with TRBD1. Germline values: CDR1 ENHRY, CDR2 SYGVKD. Trimming at V came to 4 bases and at J to 7 bases, leaving 7 bases not matched to a gene. The CDR3 covers 15 residues.

This sequence joins TRBV25-1 and TRBJ1-2, with unresolved D. Trimming cost V 4 bases and J 6 bases, with 15 bases left between them. The CDR3 has 14 residues. Germline V CDR1 and CDR2: MGHDK, SYGVNS. The CDR3 spells CASSATGSGDGYTF. The CDR3 DNA reads as TGTGCCAGCAGTGCCACCGGTTCTGGGGATGGCTACACCTTC.

This clonotype has just a few counts. The V gene is TRBV5-1, the J gene TRBJ1-1; D gene uncertain. Trimming shortened V by 0 bases and J by 1 base, and 4 bases separated the two germline ends. Germline assignment: CDR1 SGHRS and CDR2 YFSETQ. The CDR3 totals 13 residues. The CDR3: CASSLGGNTEAFF. Written as DNA, the CDR3 is TGCGCCAGCAGCTTGGGGGGGAACACTGAAGCTTTCTTT.

CDR3 sequence reads: CASSIEPTWSSYNSPLHF. The CDR3 DNA reads TGTGCCAGTAGTATAGAACCCACGTGGAGCTCCTATAATTCACCCCTCCACTTT. The genes are TRBV19 and TRBJ1-6; D ambiguous. CDR3 length equals 18 residues. Trimming took 0 bases from V and 0 from J, leaving 12 bases between them. CDR1 is LNHDA, CDR2 SQIVND, per germline (reference sequence).

The V call is TRBV9, the J call TRBJ1-1; D call uncertain. The CDR3 contains 14 residues. V gave up 0 bases and J gave up 0 bases, with 6 bases separating them. Germline V gives CDR1 SGDLS, CDR2 YYNGEE. The CDR3 DNA is TGTGCCAGCAGCGTAGCCGACCTGAACACTGAAGCTTTCTTT. It codes for CASSVADLNTEAFF.

The rearrangement uses TRBV28 and TRBJ1-5; D is unclear. Germline V gene lookup returns CDR1 MDHEN and CDR2 SYDVKM. This CDR3 region has 15 residues. The V and J ends lost 3 bases and 1 base respectively, with 10 bases between them. The CDR3 coding sequence is TGTGCCAGCAGTTTCAGTTCAGGAAGCAATCAGCCCCAGCATTTT. This encodes CASSFSSGSNQPQHF.

The table lists this clonotype with a few counts. The CDR3 sequence: CSASPQGQIYGYTF. CDR3 DNA sequence: TGCAGTGCTAGTCCCCAAGGACAGATCTATGGCTACACCTTC. This sequence joins TRBV20-1 and TRBJ1-2; possible D gene TRBD1, 6 bases. This CDR3 is 14 amino acids long. CDR1 and CDR2 from the germline V gene are DFQATT and SNEGSKA (reference sequence). V was clipped by 3 bases and J by 4 bases, with 15 bases between them.

The chain uses TRBV6-1 and TRBJ2-1; tentative D call: TRBD2 (5 bases). Germline CDR1 reads MNHNS; CDR2 reads SASEGT. This CDR3 is built from 13 residues. Trimming pared 11 bases from V and 6 bases from J, leaving 17 bases between. The DNA of the CDR3 is TGTGCCCCTCAGGAGGCAGAGGGCAATGAGCAGTTCTTC. Amino acids: CAPQEAEGNEQFF.

This clonotype was detected a few times. The rearrangement links TRBV5-1 to TRBJ2-2; D gene ambiguous. CDR1 SGHRS and CDR2 YFSETQ come from the germline V gene. The CDR3 extends over 15 amino acids. The germline V and J ends were trimmed by 0 bases and 2 bases, with 8 bases remaining between them. CDR3 sequence: CASSLDGTNTGELFF. CDR3 nucleotide sequence: TGCGCCAGCAGCTTGGATGGCACCAACACCGGGGAGCTGTTTTTT.

This clonotype occurred a few times. The genes are TRBV2 and TRBJ1-1, with 9 bases fitting TRBD1. Losses at the gene ends were 6 bases for V and 5 bases for J; bases not matched to a gene: 10. Germline CDR1 SNHLY, CDR2 FYNNEI. The CDR3 consists of 15 residues. CDR3 bases: TGTGCCAGCAGGTTATTACAGGGGGCCCGGACTGAAGCTTTCTTT. Protein sequence: CASRLLQGARTEAFF.

This clonotype was counted a few times. The chain carries TRBV11-2 and TRBJ1-2, with TRBD1 identical over 9 bases. Germline V CDR1 and CDR2: SGHAT, FQNNGV. CDR3 length equals 13 residues. As DNA, the CDR3 is TGTGCAGTTTGGGACAGGGAGGTGGGTGGCTACACCTTC. Protein product: CAVWDREVGGYTF.

The V call is TRBV18, the J call TRBJ1-1; TRBD1 agrees at 7 bases. V lost 4 bases, J lost 5 bases, and 4 bases stayed unmatched. Germline lookup yields CDR1 KGHSH and CDR2 LQKENI. The CDR3 runs 13 residues. The CDR3 loop reads CASSQGAGTEAFF. The DNA of the CDR3 is TGTGCCAGCTCACAGGGGGCAGGGACTGAAGCTTTCTTT. The variable domain in full, completed from reference TRBV18 and TRBJ1-1, reads NAGVMQNPRHLVRRRGQEARLRCSPMKGHSHVYWYRQLPEEGLKFMVYLQKENIIDESGMPKERFSAEFPKEGPSILRIQQVVRGDSAAYFCASSQGAGTEAFFGQGTRLTVV.

This chain connects TRBV6-2 or TRBV6-3 to TRBJ2-7, with 9 bases that match TRBD1. Germline V lookup: CDR1 MNHEY, CDR2 SVGEGT. Trimming took 2 bases from V and 5 from J; bases not matched to a gene: 10. This CDR3 region has 16 residues. CDR3 coding DNA: TGTGCCAGCAGTTACCCGACCGGGACAGGGACCGACGAGCAGTACTTC. Amino acid sequence: CASSYPTGTGTDEQYF.

The rearrangement joins TRBV10-3 to TRBJ2-3; D is ambiguous. Trimming took off 5 bases at V and 0 bases at J, with 9 bases between the two ends. This CDR3 contains 14 residues. CDR1 and CDR2 from the germline V gene are ENHRY and SYGVKD. CDR3 sequence: CAISLQSSTDTQYF. The CDR3 coding sequence is TGTGCCATCAGTCTACAGAGTAGCACAGATACGCAGTATTTT.

This clonotype is labeled large. The V gene is TRBV5-8, the J gene TRBJ2-5, with 13 positions matching TRBD2. The CDR3 has 15 residues. Germline CDR1 is SGHTS and CDR2 is YDEGEE. V lost 4 bases to trimming and J lost 4 bases; unmatched junction nucleotides: 4. The CDR3 here is CASSGGLAGTETQYF. The CDR3 DNA sequence: TGTGCCAGCAGCGGGGGACTAGCGGGGACAGAGACCCAGTACTTC.

The CDR3 DNA is TGTGCCAGCAGTTATCGGCCACACGTAGGGAACACTGAAGCTTTCTTT. Translation gives CASSYRPHVGNTEAFF. The rearrangement joins TRBV6-5 to TRBJ1-1; D uncertain. Trimming stripped 3 bases from V and 1 base from J, with 15 bases between. The CDR3 spans 16 residues. The germline V gene encodes CDR1 MNHEY and CDR2 SVGAGI.

The chain has TRBV19 and TRBJ1-1, with unresolved D. Germline assignment: CDR1 LNHDA and CDR2 SQIVND (reference sequence). The CDR3 length is 14 residues. The V gene lost 7 bases and the J gene lost 3 bases, with 15 bases spanning the gap. The CDR3 spells CASIEAGRYTEAFF. In DNA, the CDR3 is TGTGCCAGTATCGAGGCTGGTAGGTACACTGAAGCTTTCTTT.

V gene TRBV30 combines with J gene TRBJ1-5; weak D call: TRBD1 (6 bases). The CDR3 contains 16 residues. Germline V gene lookup returns CDR1 GTSNPN and CDR2 SVGIG (reference sequence). V shed 5 bases and J shed 5 bases, with 22 bases lying between them. The CDR3 loop is CAWEGGGRAGDQPQHF. CDR3 bases: TGTGCCTGGGAGGGGGGTGGCAGGGCGGGCGATCAGCCCCAGCATTTT.

The genes are TRBV5-6 and TRBJ1-2; 7 bases are a match to TRBD1. V was pared by 0 bases and J by 7 bases, with 6 bases of the junction left unmatched. This CDR3 spans 14 amino acids. Germline loops: CDR1 SGHDT, CDR2 YYEEEE. The CDR3 sequence is CASSLGQGLGGYTF. The CDR3 DNA reads as TGTGCCAGCAGCTTGGGACAGGGATTGGGTGGCTACACCTTC.